This is a list of T cell receptor beta chains from one sample in a study of vaccination and CD4 T cells after COVID-19. Their target antigens are unknown. TCRdb independently ran MiXCR on the PCR reads; one entry per CDR3 protein. This table has 9,500 to 15,000 distinct CDR3 sequences, 53% appearing once. The sample taken for sequencing was CD4+ T cells from blood, cultured in vitro. These receptors originate from a human donor who had recovered from COVID-19. The CDR3 runs from the conserved cysteine through the conserved F or W. The D gene is left open where the match is weak. Size is omitted from some rows. Given values are once, few, many or a class for expanded clones.

D | J | size | V | DNA | CDR3
. | TRBJ2-1 | . | TRBV5-4 | TGTGCCGTGGGGCGATCCGGGGGATCCTACAATGAGCAGTTCTTC | CAVGRSGGSYNEQFF
. | TRBJ1-2 | . | TRBV11-2 | TGTGCCAGCAGCTTAGAACTGATCGGGGCTGGCTACACCTTC | CASSLELIGAGYTF
. | TRBJ1-5 | few | TRBV27 | TGTGCCAGCAGTCCTAGCCGCCCGGCCCGCGGACAGCCCCAGCATTTT | CASSPSRPARGQPQHF
. | TRBJ1-6 | . | TRBV7-6 | TGTGCCAGCAGCCGAGGGGATTCACCCCTCCACTTT | CASSRGDSPLHF
. | TRBJ2-5 | few | TRBV7-7 | TGTGCTAGCAGCACGCAGGGGGGAGAGACCCAGTACTTC | CASSTQGGETQYF
. | TRBJ2-3 | . | TRBV7-3 | TGTGCCAGCAGCTTGATATCGAGGGGGGGAGGAGGCACAGATACGCAGTATTTT | CASSLISRGGGGTDTQYF
. | TRBJ2-7 | . | TRBV15 | TGTGCCACCAGCAGAGAAGTTCTTAACTCCTACGAGCAGTACTTC | CATSREVLNSYEQYF
TRBD1 | TRBJ1-2 | . | TRBV9 | TGTGCCAGCAGCCCCTGGGACAGGGGATATGGCTACACCTTC | CASSPWDRGYGYTF
. | TRBJ1-2 | few | TRBV7-8 | TGTGCCAGCAGCTTAAGTGGCAGGGGCCTAAACTATGGCTACACCTTC | CASSLSGRGLNYGYTF
. | TRBJ2-6 | . | TRBV7-9 | TGTGCCAGCAGCTCCTCTAGACTATTCTCTGGGGCCAACGTCCTGACTTTC | CASSSSRLFSGANVLTF
TRBD1 | TRBJ1-5 | . | TRBV15 | TGTGCCACCAGCAGAGAAGGACAACAGGGGGTTAGCAATCAGCCCCAGCATTTT | CATSREGQQGVSNQPQHF
TRBD2 | TRBJ2-7 | few | TRBV11-2 | TGTGCCAGCAGCATTGGGACTATCCGCTACGAGCAGTACTTC | CASSIGTIRYEQYF
TRBD1 | TRBJ1-5 | . | TRBV6-1 | TGTGCCGGGTCTGCCGGGACAGGGTATCAGCCCCAGCATTTT | CAGSAGTGYQPQHF
. | TRBJ2-5 | . | TRBV28 | TGTGCCAGCAGCCCCAGTACGGCGTACCAAGAGACCCAGTACTTC | CASSPSTAYQETQYF
. | TRBJ2-7 | . | TRBV7-9 | TGTGCCAGCAGCTTAGATGGACAGTCCTACGAGCAGTACTTC | CASSLDGQSYEQYF
. | TRBJ2-1 | . | TRBV6-1 | TGTGCCAGCAGCCCCCCCCTCATTAGTGAGCAGTTCTTC | CASSPPLISEQFF
. | TRBJ2-3 | . | TRBV2 | TGTGCCAGCGACTATACCCAGACAGTCCCTAGCACAGATACGCAGTATTTT | CASDYTQTVPSTDTQYF
. | TRBJ2-3 | . | TRBV9 | TGTGCCAGCAGCGTAGGAGCTAGCGCGTCGACAGATACGCGGTATTTT | CASSVGASASTDTRYF
. | TRBJ1-5 | . | TRBV6-1 | TGTGCCAGCAGTGCTTGGGACAGCAATCAGCCCCAGCATTTT | CASSAWDSNQPQHF
TRBD2 | TRBJ2-3 | . | TRBV7-2 | TGTGCCAGCAGCTTAGCTAGCGGGAGGACAGATACGCAGTATTTT | CASSLASGRTDTQYF
. | TRBJ2-1 | . | TRBV20-1 | TGCAGTGCCCCGAGACTTTCTAGCTCCAATGAGCAGTTCTTC | CSAPRLSSSNEQFF
. | TRBJ2-3 | . | TRBV10-3 | TGTGCCATCAGTGAGGGGAGGGGGAAGGCAGATACGCAGTATTTT | CAISEGRGKADTQYF
TRBD1 | TRBJ2-4 | . | TRBV28 | TGTGCCAGCAGCGGACAGGAGTTAGCCAAAAACATTCAGTACTTC | CASSGQELAKNIQYF
. | TRBJ2-3 | few | TRBV10-3 | TGTGCCATCAGTGAGTCGAGGTTAAACGGGTCAGATACGCAGTATTTT | CAISESRLNGSDTQYF
. | TRBJ1-1 | . | TRBV30 | TGTGCCTGGAGTGTAACCGTTTGGGATGGGCGTTGGCTCTTT | CAWSVTVWDGRWLF
. | TRBJ1-1 | . | TRBV6-1 | TGTGCCAGCACCTTAAGGGGGGCGACTGAAGCTTTCTTT | CASTLRGATEAFF
. | TRBJ1-5 | few | TRBV24-1 | TGTGCCACCAGTGCGTCCGACAGCCTCAATCAGCCCCAGCATTTT | CATSASDSLNQPQHF
TRBD1 | TRBJ1-2 | . | TRBV6-5 | TGTGCCAGCAGTTACCGGACAGGGACTTCTGGCTACACCTTC | CASSYRTGTSGYTF
. | TRBJ2-2 | . | TRBV7-3 | TGTGCCAGCAGCCAGGACGGTCCCACCGGGGAGCTGTTTTTT | CASSQDGPTGELFF
. | TRBJ2-2 | few | TRBV7-3 | TGTGCCAGCAGCTTATATCCCAAGGGGCCCATCGCCGGGGAGCTGTTTTTT | CASSLYPKGPIAGELFF
. | TRBJ2-7 | . | TRBV20-1 | TGCAGTGCTAGAGATCCCCGGCGCTCCTCCTACGAGCAGTACTTC | CSARDPRRSSYEQYF
. | TRBJ2-5 | few | TRBV12-3/TRBV12-4 | TGTGCCAGCAGTTTCGACTACCAAGAGACCCAGTACTTC | CASSFDYQETQYF
. | TRBJ1-2 | few | TRBV7-8 | TGTGCCAGCAGTTTCGGTTGGGGGGACTATGGCTACACCTTC | CASSFGWGDYGYTF
TRBD2 | TRBJ2-1 | . | TRBV27 | TGTGCCAGCAGTTTTAGCGAGGGAGGGAAGTTCTTC | CASSFSEGGKFF
TRBD1 | TRBJ1-5 | . | TRBV29-1 | TGCAGCGTTGCAGGGGGCGCGGGTCAGCCCCAGCATTTT | CSVAGGAGQPQHF
TRBD1 | TRBJ2-7 | few | TRBV10-3 | TGTGCCATCAGTGAGGACAGGGGTTCCTACGAGCAGTACTTC | CAISEDRGSYEQYF
. | TRBJ1-1 | . | TRBV6-1 | TGTGCCAGCAGCCAGTCTAACACTGAAGCTTTCTTT | CASSQSNTEAFF
. | TRBJ1-2 | few | TRBV6-1 | TGTGCCAGCAGAAGGAGCATTAACAACTATGGCTACACCTTC | CASRRSINNYGYTF
. | TRBJ1-2 | . | TRBV6-2/TRBV6-3 | TGTGCCTGCAGGGTGGCGCAAAACTATGGCTACACCTTC | CACRVAQNYGYTF
. | TRBJ1-5 | . | TRBV19 | TGTGCCAGTAGGGAACGACAGCAAAATCAGCCCCAGCATTTT | CASRERQQNQPQHF
TRBD1 | TRBJ1-1 | . | TRBV30 | TGTGCCTGGAGCGACAGGGAGGACACTGAAGCTTTCTTT | CAWSDREDTEAFF
. | TRBJ2-5 | . | TRBV5-6 | TGTGCCAGCAGCTTGATGGGACAAGAGACCCAGTACTTC | CASSLMGQETQYF
. | TRBJ1-2 | few | TRBV7-2 | TGTGCCAGCAGCTTTCGAGATAACTATGGCTACACCTTC | CASSFRDNYGYTF
TRBD1 | TRBJ2-7 | . | TRBV5-4 | TGTGCCAGCAGCTCAGGGGGTAGTCGGGGCTACGAGCAGTACTTC | CASSSGGSRGYEQYF
. | TRBJ2-7 | . | TRBV6-1 | TGTGCCAGCAGTGGAGGTATCCAGGGGGGGTACGAGCAGTACTTC | CASSGGIQGGYEQYF
TRBD2 | TRBJ2-7 | . | TRBV20-1 | TGCAGTGCGGGGACTAGCGGGTTCGACGAGCAGTACTTC | CSAGTSGFDEQYF
. | TRBJ1-3 | few | TRBV6-1 | TGTGCCAGCAGTCCTGGGGGGTCCGTACCTGGAAACACCATATATTTT | CASSPGGSVPGNTIYF
TRBD1 | TRBJ1-1 | . | TRBV24-1 | TGTGCCACCATGACAGGGAGAAAAGCTTTCTTT | CATMTGRKAFF